This TCR beta chain stems from a study of T cells in Graves' hyperthyroidism and ophthalmopathy. Findings and limits, study-wide: In simple terms, a model built on 13 V-J features told ophthalmopathy apart from stable hyperthyroidism. Most expanded thyroid clonotypes above 0.001 also appeared in blood.

Germline lookup yields CDR1 MGHRA and CDR2 YSYEKL. CDR3 length: 16 residues. V dropped 1 base and J dropped 4 bases, with 15 bases sitting between them. RNA transcripts were the template for amplifying TCR beta CDR3 regions. In the first-round RT-PCR of the TCR CDR3, the HTBI primer set was used. TCRdb used MiXCR to reprocess the multiplex PCR reads, holding one entry per CDR3 protein. The sample records roughly 260,000 distinct CDR3 sequences, roughly 14% being singletons. Blood was sampled at initial diagnosis of hyperthyroidism, prior to onset of any ophthalmopathy symptoms. This clonotype has ten or more counts. Its target is not known.

Sequencing input: blood. This clonotype originated in a woman aged 40-49 years with Graves' hyperthyroidism that later progressed to Graves' ophthalmopathy. The chain carries TRBV4-1 and TRBJ2-3; weak D call: TRBD2 (5 bases). CDR3 bases: TGCGCCAGCAGCCAAGGGGGAGTCCTAGCCTCAGATACGCAGTATTTT. Its protein is CASSQGGVLASDTQYF.